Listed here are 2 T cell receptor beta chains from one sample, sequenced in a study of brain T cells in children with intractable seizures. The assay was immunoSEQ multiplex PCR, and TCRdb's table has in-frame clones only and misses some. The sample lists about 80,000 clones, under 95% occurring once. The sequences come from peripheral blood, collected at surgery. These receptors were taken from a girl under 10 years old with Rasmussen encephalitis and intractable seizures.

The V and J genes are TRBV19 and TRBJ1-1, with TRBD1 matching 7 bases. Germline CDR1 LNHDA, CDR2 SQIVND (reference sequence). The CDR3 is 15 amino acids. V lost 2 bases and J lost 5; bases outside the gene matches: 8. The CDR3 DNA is TGTGCCAGTAGTATACCCGACAGGGTGAGAACTGAAGCTTTCTTT. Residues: CASSIPDRVRTEAFF. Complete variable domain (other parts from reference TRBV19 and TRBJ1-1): DGGITQSPKYLFRKEGQNVTLSCEQNLNHDAMYWYRQDPGQGLRLIYYSQIVNDFQKGDIAEGYSVSREKKESFPLTVTSAQKNPTAFYLCASSIPDRVRTEAFFGQGTRLTVV.

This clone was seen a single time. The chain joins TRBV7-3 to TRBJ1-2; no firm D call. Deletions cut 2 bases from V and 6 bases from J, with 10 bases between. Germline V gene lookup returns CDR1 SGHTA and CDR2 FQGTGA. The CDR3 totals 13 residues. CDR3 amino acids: CASSLAGFDGYTF. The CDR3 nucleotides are TGTGCCAGCAGCTTAGCTGGGTTTGATGGCTACACCTTC.